This TCR beta chain was profiled in a study of blood T cell repertoires in COVID-19. On the study more broadly: Spain, Italy and the United States supplied samples that represented acute and convalescent COVID-19. The cDNA or gDNA used as material had been derived from T cells, B-cell-depleted T cells, or PBMCs.

Germline V gives CDR1 SEHNR, CDR2 FQNEAQ (reference sequence). V was pared by 4 bases and J by 3 bases, with 2 bases of the junction left unmatched. This CDR3 has 15 residues. Per the authors' pipeline: The authors estimated nucleated cell counts from reference gene primer amplification. Profiled with immunoSEQ multiplex PCR; TCRdb holds only in-frame clones, not every one. The V and J calls and clone size are taken from that table; D and trimming were inferred from the DNA. The sample includes roughly 150,000 clones, about 82% seen only once; the top ten take about 8.8%. Sequenced input: peripheral blood. The sequence came from a woman older than 75 with COVID-19, enrolled during active disease. The V gene is TRBV7-9, the J gene TRBJ2-7; 14 bases match TRBD2. CDR3 protein: CASSSGLAGVYEQYF. The CDR3 DNA sequence: TGTGCCAGCAGCTCGGGACTAGCGGGAGTCTACGAGCAGTACTTC.